Listed below are T cell receptor beta chains from one sample, sequenced in a study of T cells of healthy individuals. Each CDR3 protein is one row after TCRdb ran MiXCR on the 5' RACE reads. This table has approximately 100,000 distinct CDR3 sequences, roughly 15% appearing once. These receptor sequences come from a human donor in good health. Each CDR3 is given with its conserved first and last residue. Fields, in order: V gene, D gene, clone size, CDR3 length, J gene, CDR3 DNA, CDR3 protein. The D gene is left open where the match is weak. Clone size is stated in some rows and not others, as once, few, many or a class when expanded.

TRBV6-2/TRBV6-3	.	.	14	TRBJ1-6	TGTGCCAGCAGACCGGGACTAATCAATTCACCCCTCCACTTT	CASRPGLINSPLHF
TRBV28	.	many	18	TRBJ1-1	TGTGCCAGCAGTTTACCAAGATTAGGGGGGACCCTGAACACTGAAGCTTTCTTT	CASSLPRLGGTLNTEAFF
TRBV28	.	few	14	TRBJ1-1	TGTGCCAGCAGTGACAGGAGGCATGGCACTGAAGCTTTCTTT	CASSDRRHGTEAFF
TRBV7-2	TRBD1	.	14	TRBJ2-5	TGTGCCAGCAGCCCCCGACAGGGCAGTGAGACCCAGTACTTC	CASSPRQGSETQYF
TRBV5-5	.	.	15	TRBJ2-1	TGTGCCAGCAGCTTAGGAGGGGGGCCTTACAATGAGCAGTTCTTC	CASSLGGGPYNEQFF
TRBV29-1	TRBD2	.	15	TRBJ2-5	TGCAGCACTACTAGCGGGAGGGTCCGAAGAGAGACCCAGTACTTC	CSTTSGRVRRETQYF
TRBV6-6	.	many	16	TRBJ1-6	TGTGCCAGCACCTTGTTTTTGAGGGGCATAAATTCACCCCTCCACTTT	CASTLFLRGINSPLHF
TRBV20-1	TRBD2	few	15	TRBJ2-7	TGCAGTCTAAAAGGGACTAGGGGGATAGCCTACGAGCAGTACTTC	CSLKGTRGIAYEQYF
TRBV20-1	TRBD2	many	14	TRBJ2-7	TGCAGTGCTAGAGATGAGCGGGGGGCCCACGAGCAGTACTTC	CSARDERGAHEQYF
TRBV4-1	TRBD1	many	15	TRBJ1-3	TGCGCCAGCAGCCACAGGGACAGGTCTGGAAACACCATATATTTT	CASSHRDRSGNTIYF
TRBV2	.	.	11	TRBJ2-7	TGTGCCAGCAGTGAAGTTTTGGCGCAGTACTTC	CASSEVLAQYF
TRBV28	.	.	12	TRBJ2-7	TGTGCCAGCAGTTTAATACCTTACGAGCAGTACTTC	CASSLIPYEQYF
TRBV11-2	TRBD1	.	14	TRBJ2-4	TGTGCCAGGAGACCCGGACAGGGGACAAACATTCAGTACTTC	CARRPGQGTNIQYF
TRBV28	TRBD1	many	15	TRBJ1-2	TGTGCCCACGGGGGACAGGGGACCTTTGGCTATGGCTACACCTTC	CAHGGQGTFGYGYTF
TRBV28	.	.	15	TRBJ1-5	TGTGCCAGCAGGCGCGGGGGGGGAGGAAATCAGCCCCAGCATTTT	CASRRGGGGNQPQHF
TRBV4-2	TRBD2	.	17	TRBJ2-3	TGTGCCAGCAGCCACCTAGCGGGAGAGGGGGGTACAGATACGCAGTATTTT	CASSHLAGEGGTDTQYF
TRBV4-1	.	.	14	TRBJ2-7	TGCGCCAGCAGCATCCGGGACGGGGCCTTCGAGCAGTACTTC	CASSIRDGAFEQYF
TRBV20-1	.	few	16	TRBJ2-1	TGCAGTGCTAGAGATACGGGGACTGTAGGGAAAAATGAGCAGTTCTTC	CSARDTGTVGKNEQFF
TRBV5-6	.	many	13	TRBJ2-2	TGTGCCAGCAGCCGAGGACCATCCGGGGAGCTGTTTTTT	CASSRGPSGELFF
TRBV7-2	.	.	16	TRBJ2-6	TGTGCCAGCAGCTTATACAGGATGTCTGGGGCCAACGTCCTGACTTTC	CASSLYRMSGANVLTF
TRBV28	.	many	10	TRBJ1-6	TGTGCCAGCGGTCTCTCACCCCTCCACTTT	CASGLSPLHF
TRBV5-1	.	.	14	TRBJ1-1	TGCGCCAGCAGCAGCGATCCAGGGGTAACTGAAGCTTTCTTT	CASSSDPGVTEAFF
TRBV6-2/TRBV6-3	TRBD1	many	14	TRBJ2-2	TGTGCCAGCAGTTCGGGACAGCACACCGGGGAGCTGTTTTTT	CASSSGQHTGELFF
TRBV10-3	.	.	15	TRBJ2-3	TGTGCCATCAGTGAGTCGAGGGGTAGCACAGATACGCAGTATTTT	CAISESRGSTDTQYF
TRBV20-1	.	many	13	TRBJ2-5	TGCAGTGCCCCTCCGAATGGCCAAGAGACCCAGTACTTC	CSAPPNGQETQYF
TRBV3-1	.	many	13	TRBJ2-7	TGTGCCAGCAGCCCCTTGGGGGCCTACGAGCAGTACTTC	CASSPLGAYEQYF
TRBV28	TRBD2	.	16	TRBJ2-7	TGTGCCAGCAGCAGCTCCGGACTAGCGGGGCGGTACGAGCAGTACTTC	CASSSSGLAGRYEQYF
TRBV19	TRBD2	.	15	TRBJ2-7	TGTGCCAGTAGCTCCCCGGGGGGACCCACCGACGAGCAGTACTTC	CASSSPGGPTDEQYF
TRBV27	TRBD2	few	12	TRBJ2-7	TGTGCCAGCAGACAAAGCGGGGGCGAGCAGTACTTC	CASRQSGGEQYF
TRBV5-1	TRBD1	.	14	TRBJ1-4	TGCGCCAGCAGAGGGGGCAGTAGGAATGAAAAACTGTTTTTT	CASRGGSRNEKLFF
TRBV7-8	TRBD2	.	19	TRBJ2-3	TGTGCCAGCAGCTTGAATAGCGGGAGGGCCCGAGCTCATGTGGATACGCAGTATTTT	CASSLNSGRARAHVDTQYF
TRBV9	.	few	11	TRBJ1-2	TGTGCCAGCAGAACAGGGTATGGCTACACCTTC	CASRTGYGYTF
TRBV6-2/TRBV6-3	TRBD1	.	15	TRBJ1-6	TGTGCCAGCAGTGGGTCGGACAGGGAGAGTTCACCCCTCCACTTT	CASSGSDRESSPLHF
TRBV4-3	.	.	16	TRBJ2-1	TGCGCCAGCAGCCAAGATCTAGGAGTTTTTAGAAATGAGCAGTTCTTC	CASSQDLGVFRNEQFF
TRBV12-3/TRBV12-4	.	few	15	TRBJ2-7	TGTGCCAGCAGTTTTGGGGACCGAGGACCCTACGAGCAGTACTTC	CASSFGDRGPYEQYF
TRBV20-1	.	.	14	TRBJ2-7	TGCAGTGCCCTCAGTCCCAGAGGTACCTACGAGCAGTACTTC	CSALSPRGTYEQYF
TRBV12-3/TRBV12-4	.	.	13	TRBJ2-3	TGTGCCAGCAGTTTATATCTGACAGATACGCAGTATTTT	CASSLYLTDTQYF
TRBV28	.	many	12	TRBJ1-5	TGTGCCAGCAGTCCGCCCGACCAACCCCAGCATTTT	CASSPPDQPQHF
TRBV5-1	TRBD1	.	14	TRBJ1-1	TGCGCCAGCAGGGGCGGACAGGCGGCCACTGAAGCTTTCTTT	CASRGGQAATEAFF
TRBV5-5	TRBD1	few	14	TRBJ1-5	TGTGCCAGCAGCCTGGGACAGGTTTATCAGCCCCAGCATTTT	CASSLGQVYQPQHF
TRBV12-3/TRBV12-4	.	many	15	TRBJ1-5	TGTGCCAGCAGTCCACGGACAGAAAGAGGTCAGCCCCAGCATTTT	CASSPRTERGQPQHF
TRBV7-9	.	once	15	TRBJ2-7	TGTGCCAGCAGCTTAGCAGGGGCCCCCCCCTACGAGCAGTACTTC	CASSLAGAPPYEQYF
TRBV20-1	.	few	13	TRBJ1-3	TGCGCCACTTACTGGGGGCTTCGGAACACCATATATTTT	CATYWGLRNTIYF
TRBV20-1	.	few	14	TRBJ1-1	TGCAGTGCTAGAAGTGACAGGCTCAACACTGAAGCTTTCTTT	CSARSDRLNTEAFF
TRBV2	.	many	11	TRBJ2-7	TGTGCCAGCCATAACAGGGACGAGCAGTACTTC	CASHNRDEQYF
TRBV7-9	.	.	15	TRBJ1-4	TGTGCCAGCAGCTTGAGGTCGGACTATAATGAAAAACTGTTTTTT	CASSLRSDYNEKLFF
TRBV30	.	.	11	TRBJ2-7	TGTGCCTGGAAGCGTCGCTACGAGCAGTACTTC	CAWKRRYEQYF
TRBV6-5	.	few	13	TRBJ2-1	TGTGCCAGCAGTTACTCGATGTACAATGAGCAGTTCTTC	CASSYSMYNEQFF
TRBV6-2/TRBV6-3	.	.	10	TRBJ2-2	TGTGCCAGCGGGACCAGGGAGCTGTTTTTT	CASGTRELFF
TRBV6-5	.	.	17	TRBJ2-3	TGTGCCAGCATAGAACCCGGAGGGGGCGCAGGCACAGATACGCAGTATTTT	CASIEPGGGAGTDTQYF
TRBV10-3	.	many	15	TRBJ2-1	TGTGCCATCAGTGACCCGGGGGTAAGGGGGAATGAGCAGTTCTTC	CAISDPGVRGNEQFF
TRBV6-5	.	.	12	TRBJ2-1	TGTGCCGTAGGGCCTACCTACAATGAGCAGTTCTTC	CAVGPTYNEQFF
TRBV27	TRBD1	many	16	TRBJ2-2	TGTGCCAGCAGCTCCTTCTTGACAGGGGACACCGGGGAGCTGTTTTTT	CASSSFLTGDTGELFF
TRBV27	.	few	15	TRBJ1-2	TGTGCCAGCAGTCAAGCGAGGTCAGGATTCTATGGCTACACCTTC	CASSQARSGFYGYTF
TRBV6-1	TRBD1	.	13	TRBJ1-1	TGTGCCAGCAGCGTCGACAGGGTGACTGAAGCTTTCTTT	CASSVDRVTEAFF
TRBV4-2	TRBD2	once	16	TRBJ2-5	TGTGCCAGCAGCCCAGGGACTAGCGGGCGCCAAGAGACCCAGTACTTC	CASSPGTSGRQETQYF
TRBV7-9	TRBD2	few	15	TRBJ2-7	TGTGCCAGCAGCCTGAGTAGCGGGGGGCGATACGAGCAGTACTTC	CASSLSSGGRYEQYF
TRBV2	.	.	15	TRBJ2-7	TGTGCCAGCAGTGAAATGGGGCAGGGGGGCTACGAGCAGTACTTC	CASSEMGQGGYEQYF
TRBV6-2/TRBV6-3	.	few	13	TRBJ2-4	.	CASSSSRGDIQYF